Following are 2 T cell receptor beta chains from one sample sequenced in a study of a mutant IDH1 vaccine in newly diagnosed glioma. Clones were read by immunoSEQ multiplex PCR, and TCRdb kept only the in-frame ones, dropping some. The sample includes about 98,000 clones, around 90% of them seen just once. Noted time point: baseline, week 1 (first vaccination visit). Regarding treatment: pre-vaccination baseline after standard-of-care therapy. The source was PBMCs, collected from a glioma patient treated with radiotherapy, temozolomide or both. The receptor set was obtained from a woman between 45 and 65 years old with glioma.

The chain uses TRBV5-1 and TRBJ2-1; D gene ambiguous. The CDR3 loop spans 14 amino acids. Germline values: CDR1 SGHRS, CDR2 YFSETQ. Trimming stripped 4 bases from V and 0 bases from J, with 8 bases between. The chain's CDR3 is CASSKEPSYNEQFF. DNA for the CDR3: TGCGCCAGCAGCAAAGAACCCTCCTACAATGAGCAGTTCTTC.

The V call is TRBV15, the J call TRBJ2-7, with D possibly matching TRBD1 (6 bases). Germline V lookup: CDR1 LNHNV, CDR2 YYDKDF (reference sequence). Trimming removed 3 bases from V and 0 bases from J, with 12 bases in between. CDR3 length: 15 amino acids. The CDR3 is CATSRGQSNSYEQYF. The CDR3 DNA is TGTGCCACCAGCAGGGGACAATCAAACTCCTACGAGCAGTACTTC.